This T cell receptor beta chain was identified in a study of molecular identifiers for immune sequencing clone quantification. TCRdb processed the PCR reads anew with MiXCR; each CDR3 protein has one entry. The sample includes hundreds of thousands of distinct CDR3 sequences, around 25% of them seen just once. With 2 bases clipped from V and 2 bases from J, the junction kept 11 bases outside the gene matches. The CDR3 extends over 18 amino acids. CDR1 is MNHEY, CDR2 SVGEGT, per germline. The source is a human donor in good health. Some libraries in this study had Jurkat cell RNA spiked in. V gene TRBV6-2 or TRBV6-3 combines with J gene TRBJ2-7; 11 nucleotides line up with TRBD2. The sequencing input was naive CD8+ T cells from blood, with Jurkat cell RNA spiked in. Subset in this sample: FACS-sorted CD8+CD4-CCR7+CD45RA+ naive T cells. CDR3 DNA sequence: TGTGCCAGCAGTTACGACAGAGGGAGACTAGCGGGACCCTACGAGCAGTACTTC. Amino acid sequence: CASSYDRGRLAGPYEQYF.